This T cell receptor (beta chain) was recorded in a study of blood T cell repertoires in COVID-19. Across the study: Samples came from the United States, Italy and Spain, spanning acute and convalescent COVID-19. PBMCs, B-cell-depleted T cells, or T cells were the source of the cDNA or gDNA that made up the material.

Original processing methods: Amplification with reference gene primers provided the estimates of nucleated cell counts. Sequenced by immunoSEQ multiplex PCR; TCRdb stores in-frame clones only, minus some. The V and J calls and clone size come from that table; D and trimming were worked out from the DNA. The table has around 70,000 clones, 80% to 90% seen once; the top ten hold 4% to 5.5%. J gave up 5 bases and V 0 bases, and 6 bases lay outside the gene matches. The CDR3 is made up of 15 amino acids. Germline V gene sequence: CDR1 SGHRS, CDR2 YFSETQ. The TCR originated in a human donor in a cohort sampled during active COVID-19. The sample taken for sequencing was peripheral blood. The chain employs TRBV5-1 and TRBJ2-3; 7 bases line up with TRBD1. The chain's CDR3 is CASSLERGQIDTQYF. The CDR3, as DNA: TGCGCCAGCAGCTTGGAAAGGGGGCAGATAGATACGCAGTATTTT.